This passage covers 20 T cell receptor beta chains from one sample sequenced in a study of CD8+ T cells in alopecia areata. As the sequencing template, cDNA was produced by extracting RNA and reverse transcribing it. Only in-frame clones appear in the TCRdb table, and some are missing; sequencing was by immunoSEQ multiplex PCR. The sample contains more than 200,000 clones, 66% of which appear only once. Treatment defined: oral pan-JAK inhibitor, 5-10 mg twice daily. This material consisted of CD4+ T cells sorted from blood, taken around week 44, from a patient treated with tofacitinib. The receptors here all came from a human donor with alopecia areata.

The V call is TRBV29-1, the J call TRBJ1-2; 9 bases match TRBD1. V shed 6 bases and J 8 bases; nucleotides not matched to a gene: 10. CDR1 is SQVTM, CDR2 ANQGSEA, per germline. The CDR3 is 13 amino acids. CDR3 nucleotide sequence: TGCAGCGTCGGGACAGGGAGTACGGAGGGCTACACCTTC. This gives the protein CSVGTGSTEGYTF.

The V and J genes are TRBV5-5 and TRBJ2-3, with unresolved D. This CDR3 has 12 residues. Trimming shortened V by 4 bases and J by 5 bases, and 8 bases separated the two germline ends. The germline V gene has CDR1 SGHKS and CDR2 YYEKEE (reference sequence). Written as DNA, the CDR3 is TGTGCCAGCAGCGCGTTAGGAGATACGCAGTATTTT. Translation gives CASSALGDTQYF.

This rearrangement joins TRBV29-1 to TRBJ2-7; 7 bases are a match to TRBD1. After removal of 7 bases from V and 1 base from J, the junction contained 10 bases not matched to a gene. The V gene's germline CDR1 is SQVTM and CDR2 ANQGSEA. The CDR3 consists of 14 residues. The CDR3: CSALTGTDSYEQYF. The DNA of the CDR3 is TGCAGCGCTCTCACCGGGACAGATTCCTACGAGCAGTACTTC.

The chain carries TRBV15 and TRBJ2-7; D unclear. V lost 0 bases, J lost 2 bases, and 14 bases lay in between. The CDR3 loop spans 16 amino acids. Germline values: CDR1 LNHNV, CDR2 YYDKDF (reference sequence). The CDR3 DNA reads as TGTGCCACCAGCAGAGACTCCGGTGGATCCCCCTACGAGCAGTACTTC. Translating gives CATSRDSGGSPYEQYF.

The CDR3 sequence: CASRAVETQYF. The CDR3 nucleotides are TGTGCCAGCAGAGCGGTAGAGACCCAGTACTTC. The genes are TRBV7-2 and TRBJ2-5; possible D gene TRBD2, 5 bases. The V gene lost 6 bases and the J gene lost 4 bases, with 6 bases spanning the gap. The germline gives CDR1 SGHTA, CDR2 FQGNSA. This CDR3 has 11 amino acids.

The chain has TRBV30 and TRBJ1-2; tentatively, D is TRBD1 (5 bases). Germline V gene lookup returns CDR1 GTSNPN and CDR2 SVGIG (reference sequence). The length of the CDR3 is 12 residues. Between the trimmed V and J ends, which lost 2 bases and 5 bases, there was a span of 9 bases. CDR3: CAWSSGTYGYTF. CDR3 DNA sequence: TGTGCCTGGAGTTCGGGGACGTATGGCTACACCTTC.

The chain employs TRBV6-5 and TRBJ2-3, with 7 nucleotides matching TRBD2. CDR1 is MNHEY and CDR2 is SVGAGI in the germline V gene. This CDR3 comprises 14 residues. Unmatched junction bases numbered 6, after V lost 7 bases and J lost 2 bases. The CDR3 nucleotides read TGTGCCAGCACGACGCGGGGGACCACAGATACGCAGTATTTT. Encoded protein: CASTTRGTTDTQYF.

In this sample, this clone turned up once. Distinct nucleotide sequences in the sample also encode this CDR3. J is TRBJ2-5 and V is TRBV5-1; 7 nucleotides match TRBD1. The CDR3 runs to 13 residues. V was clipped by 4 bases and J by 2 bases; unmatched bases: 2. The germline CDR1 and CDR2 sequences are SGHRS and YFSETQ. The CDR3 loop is CASSPGQQETQYF. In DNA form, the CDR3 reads TGCGCCAGCAGCCCGGGACAGCAAGAGACCCAGTACTTC. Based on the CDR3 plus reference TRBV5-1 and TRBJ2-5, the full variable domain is KAGVTQTPRYLIKTRGQQVTLSCSPISGHRSVSWYQQTPGQGLQFLFEYFSETQRNKGNFPGRFSGRQFSNSRSEMNVSTLELGDSALYLCASSPGQQETQYFGPGTRLLVL.

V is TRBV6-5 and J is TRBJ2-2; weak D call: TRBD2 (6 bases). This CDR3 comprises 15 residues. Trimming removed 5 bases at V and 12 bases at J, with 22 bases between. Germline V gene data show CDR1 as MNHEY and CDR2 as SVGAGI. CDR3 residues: CASSRGTESRGKLFF. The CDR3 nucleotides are TGTGCCAGCAGTCGGGGGACCGAATCTCGGGGGAAGCTGTTTTTT.

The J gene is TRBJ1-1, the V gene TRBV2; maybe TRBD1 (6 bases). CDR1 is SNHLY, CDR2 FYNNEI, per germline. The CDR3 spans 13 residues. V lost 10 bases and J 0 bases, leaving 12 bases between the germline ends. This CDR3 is CAIIQGMNTEAFF. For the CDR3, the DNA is TGTGCCATAATACAGGGAATGAACACTGAAGCTTTCTTT.

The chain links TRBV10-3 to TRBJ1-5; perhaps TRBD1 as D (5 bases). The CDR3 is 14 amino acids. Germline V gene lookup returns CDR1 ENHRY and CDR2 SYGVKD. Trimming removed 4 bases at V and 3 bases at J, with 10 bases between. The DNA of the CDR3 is TGTGCCATCAGTGGGGGGGGAGACAATCAGCCCCAGCATTTT. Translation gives CAISGGGDNQPQHF.

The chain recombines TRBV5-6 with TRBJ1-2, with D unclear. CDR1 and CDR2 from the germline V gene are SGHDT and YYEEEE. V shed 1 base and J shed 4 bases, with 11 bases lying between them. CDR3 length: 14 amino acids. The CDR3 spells CASSLQERVYGYTF. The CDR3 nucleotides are TGTGCCAGCAGCTTGCAAGAGAGAGTCTATGGCTACACCTTC.

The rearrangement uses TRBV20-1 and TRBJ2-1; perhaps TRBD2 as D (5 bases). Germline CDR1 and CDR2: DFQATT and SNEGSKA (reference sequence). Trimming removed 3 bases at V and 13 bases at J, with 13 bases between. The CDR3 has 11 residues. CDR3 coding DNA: TGCAGTGCTAGCAGACTACTCGATCAGTTCTTC. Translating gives CSASRLLDQFF.

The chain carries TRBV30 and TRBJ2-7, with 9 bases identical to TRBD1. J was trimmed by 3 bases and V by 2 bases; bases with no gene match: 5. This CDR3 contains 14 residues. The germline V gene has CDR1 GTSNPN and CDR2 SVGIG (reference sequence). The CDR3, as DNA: TGTGCCTGGAGTCGGACAGGGGCTGGCTACGAGCAGTACTTC. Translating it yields CAWSRTGAGYEQYF.

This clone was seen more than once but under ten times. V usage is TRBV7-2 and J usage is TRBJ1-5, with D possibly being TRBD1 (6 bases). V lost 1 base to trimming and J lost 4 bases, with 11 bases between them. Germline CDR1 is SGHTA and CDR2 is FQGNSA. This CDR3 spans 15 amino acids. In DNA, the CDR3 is TGTGCCAGCAGCTTAGGTGGACAGAAGAATCAGCCCCAGCATTTT. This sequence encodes CASSLGGQKNQPQHF.

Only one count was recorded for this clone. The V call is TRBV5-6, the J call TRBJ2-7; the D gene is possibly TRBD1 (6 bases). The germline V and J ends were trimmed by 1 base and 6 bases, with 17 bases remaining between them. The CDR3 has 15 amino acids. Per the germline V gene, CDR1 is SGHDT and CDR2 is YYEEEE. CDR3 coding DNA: TGTGCCAGCAGCTTGACGGGACAACCGACGTCCGAGCAGTACTTC. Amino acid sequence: CASSLTGQPTSEQYF.

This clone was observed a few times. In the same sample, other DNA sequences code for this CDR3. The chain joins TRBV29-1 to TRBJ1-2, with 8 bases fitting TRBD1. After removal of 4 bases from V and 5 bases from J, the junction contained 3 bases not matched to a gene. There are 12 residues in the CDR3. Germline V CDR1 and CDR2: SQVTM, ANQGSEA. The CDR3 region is CSVAGGAYGYTF. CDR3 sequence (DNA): TGCAGCGTTGCAGGGGGCGCTTATGGCTACACCTTC.

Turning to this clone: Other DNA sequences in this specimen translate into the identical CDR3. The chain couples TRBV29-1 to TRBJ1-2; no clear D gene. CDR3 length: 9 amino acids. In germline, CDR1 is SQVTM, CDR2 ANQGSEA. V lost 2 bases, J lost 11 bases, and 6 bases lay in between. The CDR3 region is CSVEPGYTF. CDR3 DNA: TGCAGCGTTGAACCAGGTTACACCTTC.

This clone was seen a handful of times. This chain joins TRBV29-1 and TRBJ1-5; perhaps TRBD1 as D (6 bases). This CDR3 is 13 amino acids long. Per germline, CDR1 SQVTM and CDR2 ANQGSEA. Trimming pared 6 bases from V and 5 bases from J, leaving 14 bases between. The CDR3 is CSVRGQWDQPQHF. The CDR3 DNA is TGCAGCGTACGGGGGCAGTGGGATCAGCCCCAGCATTTT.

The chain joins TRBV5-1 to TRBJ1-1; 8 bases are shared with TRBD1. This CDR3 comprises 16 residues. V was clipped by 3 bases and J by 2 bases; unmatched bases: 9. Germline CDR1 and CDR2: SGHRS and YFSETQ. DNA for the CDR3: TGCGCCAGCAGCTGGGGGACAGGACGAGGAAACACTGAAGCTTTCTTT. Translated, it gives CASSWGTGRGNTEAFF. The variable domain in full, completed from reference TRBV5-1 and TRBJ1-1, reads KAGVTQTPRYLIKTRGQQVTLSCSPISGHRSVSWYQQTPGQGLQFLFEYFSETQRNKGNFPGRFSGRQFSNSRSEMNVSTLELGDSALYLCASSWGTGRGNTEAFFGQGTRLTVV.